A single sample gave rise to the 24 T cell receptor beta chains below, sequenced in a study of blood T cells in healthy people across ages. A J-beta primer mix and a sample-barcoded 5' primer were used in a second PCR of roughly 7 to 12 cycles. TCRdb used MiXCR to reprocess the 5' RACE reads, holding one entry per CDR3 protein. The table lists 700,000 to 800,000 distinct CDR3 sequences, about 42% of them singletons. Specimen: blood. The receptors here all came from a woman aged 60-70 years in good health.

The chain employs TRBV7-2 and TRBJ2-1; a possible D gene is TRBD1 (6 bases). This CDR3 has 16 amino acids. V was trimmed by 5 bases and J by 5 bases, leaving 19 bases between them. CDR1 is SGHTA and CDR2 is FQGNSA in the germline V gene. The CDR3, as DNA: TGTGCCAGCAGCACCAGCTCAGGGGTAACCGACAATGAGCAGTTCTTC. Amino acids: CASSTSSGVTDNEQFF.

The chain links TRBV7-2 to TRBJ2-7, with a weak D call TRBD1 (5 bases). V dropped 1 base and J dropped 2 bases, with 15 bases sitting between them. The length of the CDR3 is 16 residues. Germline V CDR1 and CDR2: SGHTA, FQGNSA. CDR3 region: CASSLEVAGKAYEQYF. The CDR3 DNA sequence: TGTGCCAGCAGCTTAGAGGTGGCAGGGAAAGCCTACGAGCAGTACTTC.

Remarks on this clonotype: Given a much more abundant clone one base away, this may be a read error. The V and J genes are TRBV20-1 and TRBJ2-7; D possibly corresponds to TRBD2 (6 bases). The tail of the sequence fits TRBJ2-5 better, so the J call may be wrong. The CDR3 is 14 amino acids. Germline lookup yields CDR1 DFQATT and CDR2 SNEGSKA (reference sequence). CDR3 in amino acids: CSAGGAGNRETQYF. CDR3 sequence (DNA): TGCAGTGCAGGAGGGGCGGGGAATAGAGAGACCCAGTACTTC.

This clonotype has ten or more counts. V gene TRBV5-1 combines with J gene TRBJ2-7; a weak D match, TRBD2 (5 bases). Germline CDR1 is SGHRS and CDR2 is YFSETQ. The length of the CDR3 is 17 residues. V lost 2 bases, J lost 3 bases, and 21 bases lay in between. The CDR3 DNA sequence: TGCGCCAGCAGCTTCGGAAGGGCGGCGATCGGAGGCTACGAGCAGTACTTC. Residues: CASSFGRAAIGGYEQYF.

The chain recombines TRBV4-2 with TRBJ2-1; TRBD2 matches 10 bases. The CDR3 has 14 residues. The trim removed 0 bases at V and 13 bases at J, leaving 6 bases unmatched. Germline V gives CDR1 LGHNA, CDR2 YNFKEQ. CDR3 sequence (DNA): TGTGCCAGCAGCCAAGATCAGCGGGAGGGCCATCAGTTCTTC. This codes for CASSQDQREGHQFF.

A remark on this clonotype: This may be a read error, as it is one base from a much larger clone. The chain uses TRBV4-1 and TRBJ2-3; the match to TRBD1 covers 12 bases. The germline V gene has CDR1 MGHRA and CDR2 YSYEKL. This CDR3 has 16 amino acids. This CDR3 reads CANSQGTGGEADTQYF. The CDR3 DNA reads as TGCGCCAACAGCCAAGGGACAGGGGGCGAGGCAGATACGCAGTATTTT.

The chain links TRBV15 to TRBJ2-3; D is unresolved. This CDR3 spans 14 amino acids. V gave up 0 bases and J gave up 6 bases, with 10 bases separating them. Looked up from germline, CDR1 is LNHNV and CDR2 is YYDKDF (reference sequence). In DNA, the CDR3 is TGTGCCACCAGCAGAGATTCCTCGGTGGATACGCAGTATTTT. Translation gives CATSRDSSVDTQYF.

In this sample, this clonotype turned up a few times. The chain uses TRBV2 and TRBJ1-5; tentative D call: TRBD1 (5 bases). This CDR3 has 15 residues. Germline lookup yields CDR1 SNHLY and CDR2 FYNNEI. V was shortened by 4 bases and J by 0 bases, with 10 bases between the two germline ends. In DNA, the CDR3 is TGTGCCAGCAGTGTACAGACAGTTAGCAATCAGCCCCAGCATTTT. It translates to CASSVQTVSNQPQHF.

The chain uses TRBV29-1 and TRBJ1-5, with D hard to call. V was trimmed by 5 bases and J by 4 bases, leaving 15 bases between them. Per the germline V gene, CDR1 is SQVTM and CDR2 is ANQGSEA. The CDR3 sequence is 14 residues long. DNA for the CDR3: TGCAGCGTTTCTTTTGGCAGCAAGAATCAGCCCCAGCATTTT. This translates into CSVSFGSKNQPQHF.

The chain joins TRBV28 to TRBJ2-7; TRBD1 agrees at 9 bases. V trimming: 8 bases; J trimming: 7 bases; junction bases outside the gene matches: 15. This CDR3 comprises 15 residues. CDR1 MDHEN and CDR2 SYDVKM come from the germline V gene. Here the CDR3 DNA reads TGTGCCAGCGGCTCGGTGGACAGGGGAAACAATGAGCAGTACTTC. Its protein product is CASGSVDRGNNEQYF. The whole variable domain, filled in from reference TRBV28 and TRBJ2-7, reads DVKVTQSSRYLVKRTGEKVFLECVQDMDHENMFWYRQDPGLGLRLIYFSYDVKMKEKGDIPEGYSVSREKKERFSLILESASTNQTSMYLCASGSVDRGNNEQYFGPGTRLTVT.

This clonotype turned up a few times. The chain recombines TRBV10-3 with TRBJ2-3; 13 nucleotides line up with TRBD2. Per the germline V gene, CDR1 is ENHRY and CDR2 is SYGVKD. Trimming cost V 2 bases and J 5 bases; bases outside gene matches: 4. This CDR3 has 16 amino acids. CDR3 sequence reads: CAISETSGRAVDTQYF. The CDR3 coding sequence is TGTGCCATCAGTGAGACTAGCGGGAGGGCCGTAGATACGCAGTATTTT.

With respect to this clonotype: Just one base apart from a much larger clone, this may be a read error. CDR3 sequence reads: CASSWGLNRADTQYF. CDR3 DNA: TGTGCCAGCAGCTGGGGCCTAAATAGGGCAGATACGCAGTATTTT. The gene calls are TRBV5-6 and TRBJ2-3; D is possibly TRBD1 (5 bases). V was cut by 3 bases and J by 4 bases, with 15 bases left in between. The CDR3 is 15 residues long. Germline CDR1 SGHDT, CDR2 YYEEEE.

A few counts support this clonotype. The J gene is TRBJ2-7, the V gene TRBV9, with 9 nucleotides matching TRBD2. The CDR3 is made up of 13 amino acids. The germline gives CDR1 SGDLS, CDR2 YYNGEE. V shed 3 bases and J 5 bases; nucleotides not matched to a gene: 3. The CDR3 nucleotides are TGTGCCAGCAGCGATGGGACTAGCAACGAGCAGTACTTC. Amino acids: CASSDGTSNEQYF.

V and J are TRBV6-2 or TRBV6-3 and TRBJ2-6; a weak D match, TRBD2 (5 bases). The CDR3 loop spans 16 amino acids. With 6 bases removed from V and 0 bases from J, the gap between germline ends came to 12 bases. CDR1 MNHEY and CDR2 SVGEGT come from the germline V gene. CDR3 nucleotides: TGTGCCAGCAGATTCCGAGGGTTCTCTGGGGCCAACGTCCTGACTTTC. Translation gives CASRFRGFSGANVLTF.

In its sample, this clonotype was seen many times. V and J are TRBV12-3 or TRBV12-4 and TRBJ2-7; D call uncertain. Deletions cut 6 bases from V and 2 bases from J, with 11 bases between. The CDR3 is 13 amino acids. The CDR3 is CASSPSGAYEQYF. The CDR3 coding sequence is TGTGCCAGCAGCCCATCAGGAGCCTACGAGCAGTACTTC.

This chain connects TRBV4-2 to TRBJ2-5, with 10 positions matching TRBD2. The J call could be wrong; TRBJ2-7 is a better fit for the DNA end. Germline V CDR1 and CDR2: LGHNA, YNFKEQ. The CDR3 covers 17 residues. CDR3 DNA: TGTGCCAGCAGCCAAGAAGGGTGGAGCGGGGGGGCGCACGAGCAGTACTTC. This sequence encodes CASSQEGWSGGAHEQYF.

The chain has TRBV24-1 and TRBJ1-2, with no clear D. The CDR3 contains 14 residues. Per germline, CDR1 KGHDR and CDR2 SFDVKD. The V gene lost 4 bases and the J gene lost 4 bases, with 12 bases spanning the gap. The chain's CDR3 is CATSDPSQSYGYTF. CDR3 bases: TGTGCCACCAGTGACCCCTCCCAAAGCTATGGCTACACCTTC.

The V call is TRBV27, the J call TRBJ1-2; the match to TRBD1 covers 8 bases. CDR3 length: 15 residues. V lost 6 bases, J lost 7 bases, and 13 bases stayed unmatched. CDR1 is MNHEY, CDR2 SMNVEV, per germline (reference sequence). Written as DNA, the CDR3 is TGTGCCAGCAGGGCGGACAGGGCAGAATTTGGTGGCTACACCTTC. Translated: CASRADRAEFGGYTF.

V usage is TRBV7-2 and J usage is TRBJ2-7; D is perhaps TRBD2 (5 bases). This CDR3 has 17 amino acids. In germline, CDR1 is SGHTA, CDR2 FQGNSA. Trimming cost V 2 bases and J 1 base, with 18 bases left between them. The CDR3, as DNA: TGTGCCAGCAGCTTAAAGTTGGAGGCAAGAGTTTCCTACGAGCAGTACTTC. Its protein product is CASSLKLEARVSYEQYF.

V is TRBV4-2 and J is TRBJ1-4; tentative D call: TRBD1 (6 bases). V was cut by 7 bases and J by 3 bases, with 15 bases left in between. CDR1 LGHNA and CDR2 YNFKEQ come from the germline V gene. CDR3 size: 15 residues. CDR3 protein: CASKAQGTANEKLFF. The DNA for the CDR3 is TGTGCCAGCAAGGCACAGGGTACAGCTAATGAAAAACTGTTTTTT.

The rearrangement uses TRBV7-2 and TRBJ1-1, with D uncertain. This CDR3 comprises 17 residues. The germline V gene has CDR1 SGHTA and CDR2 FQGNSA. V lost 1 base to trimming and J lost 1 base, with 16 bases between them. Here the CDR3 reads CASSLVFFGRGNTEAFF. CDR3 nucleotides: TGTGCCAGCAGCTTAGTTTTCTTTGGGAGAGGGAACACTGAAGCTTTCTTT.

A remark on this clonotype: The junction differs from germline at one of its ends, possibly a read error. J is TRBJ2-1 and V is TRBV7-7; 7 bases match TRBD1. Germline V gives CDR1 SSHAT, CDR2 FNYEAQ (reference sequence). This CDR3 is 13 amino acids long. CDR3 nucleotide sequence: TGTGCTAGCAGCGCAACAGGGGAAGGGGAGCAGTTCTTC. This codes for CASSATGEGEQFF.

This clonotype was detected only a few times. The chain has TRBV6-5 and TRBJ2-5, with TRBD1 matching over 7 bases. The end of the DNA is better explained by TRBJ2-7, so the J call may be wrong. Looked up from germline, CDR1 is MNHEY and CDR2 is SVGAGI. This CDR3 has 13 amino acids. The CDR3 DNA is TGTGCCAGCAGAAAAGACAGGGAGTACGAGCAGTACTTC. Translated, it gives CASRKDREYEQYF.

This clonotype was seen a few times. This rearrangement joins TRBV7-2 to TRBJ1-6; TRBD1 agrees at 8 bases. The junction had 7 bases not matched to a gene; V was cut back by 2 bases and J by 7 bases. The CDR3 has 16 amino acids. The V gene's germline CDR1 is SGHTA and CDR2 FQGNSA. The CDR3 reads CASSLPGTGVNSPLHF. CDR3 nucleotides: TGTGCCAGCAGCTTACCCGGGACAGGCGTAAATTCACCCCTCCACTTT. Combining the CDR3 with reference TRBV7-2 and TRBJ1-6 gives the whole variable domain GAGVSQSPSNKVTEKGKDVELRCDPISGHTALYWYRQSLGQGLEFLIYFQGNSAPDKSGLPSDRFSAERTGGSVSTLTIQRTQQEDSAVYLCASSLPGTGVNSPLHFGNGTRLTVT.